This paragraph reports one T cell receptor beta chain. Its binding antigen is unknown. No qualities accompany the bases; no much larger clone lies one base away. The junction carries 25 bases between V and J, which are trimmed by 7 bases and 4 bases respectively. As encoded in the germline V gene (reference sequence), CDR1 is DFQATT while CDR2 is SNEGSKA. Spanning cysteine to phenylalanine, the CDR3 consists of 16 amino acids. Only CDR3 DNA remains: 48 bases, in frame from the first base. This sample is drawn from a study of T-cell reconstitution after alpha-beta-depleted transplantation in children (dated by TCRdb to the mid-2010s). About the investigation overall: T-cell immune reconstitution after TCRalphabeta/CD19-depleted allogeneic hematopoietic cell transplantation in children was quantitatively tracked in the study by means of TCR repertoire profiling. General study outcomes and caveats: Apparently early alphabetaT-cell count recovery about two months after transplant reportedly relied on only several hundred rapidly expanded clones derived from non-depleted graft cells. In some patients, the high TCRbeta diversity seen at day 60 was put down to recipient T cells and intrathymic progenitors that had survived conditioning. The frequencies of hyperexpanded clones fell over the following months, and after one year, T-cell counts and TCRbeta diversity were mostly attributed to newly produced T cells.

The sample's treatment or condition label, in plain terms: allogeneic hematopoietic cell transplantation with graft depleted of TCRalphabeta T cells and CD19 B cells. Transplant recipients were children who received TCRalphabeta/CD19-depleted allogeneic hematopoietic cell grafts. The library was obtained by PCR. Sequencing took place on an Illumina HiSeq 2500. Molecular barcoding was employed in the preparation of TCR libraries, with unique molecular identifiers being used to normalize TCRbeta repertoire quantification. TCRdb handled the public reads itself, with Q25 trimming in fastp and clone calling in MiXCR, and kept productive beta chains. Rows matching on CDR3 protein sequence are summarized as one entry with the most common DNA and genes. This sample comprises 600,000 or so distinct CDR3 sequences, 23% of them detected only once. The ten largest clones take up 12% to 15% of the sample.

The sample in question was PBMCs, mostly from graft donor cells, obtained 360 days after TCRalphabeta/CD19-depleted stem cell transplant. The rearranged segments are TRBV20-1 and TRBJ1-2, and perhaps TRBD1 as D gene, on 5 matching bases. This receptor was taken from a boy less than two years old who had a stem cell transplant for acute myeloid leukemia, so the T cells may come from the graft donor. The CDR3 in this case is CSVTYPQQDGTYGYTF. The bases are TGCAGTGTTACTTACCCCCAACAGGATGGTACCTATGGCTACACCTTC.